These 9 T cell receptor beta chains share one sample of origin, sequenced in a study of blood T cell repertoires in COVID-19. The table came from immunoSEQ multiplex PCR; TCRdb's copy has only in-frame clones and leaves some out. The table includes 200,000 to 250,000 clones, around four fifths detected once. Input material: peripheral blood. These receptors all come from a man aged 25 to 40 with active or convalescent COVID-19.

The CDR3 DNA is TGTGCCAGCAGTCGGCATCTAACGGATGGCTACACCTTC. Translation: CASSRHLTDGYTF. The V gene is TRBV6-6, the J gene TRBJ1-2; the D is unclear. The CDR3 is 13 residues long. Trimming took 5 bases from V and 6 from J, leaving 13 bases between them. Germline V gives CDR1 MNHNY, CDR2 SVGAGI (reference sequence).

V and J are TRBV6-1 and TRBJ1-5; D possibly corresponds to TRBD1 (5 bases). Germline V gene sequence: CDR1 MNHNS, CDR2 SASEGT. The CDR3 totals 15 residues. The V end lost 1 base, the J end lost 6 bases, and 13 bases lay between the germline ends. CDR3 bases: TGTGCCAGCAGTGAAGGGAGGGGTGACGGTCAGCCCCAGCATTTT. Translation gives CASSEGRGDGQPQHF.

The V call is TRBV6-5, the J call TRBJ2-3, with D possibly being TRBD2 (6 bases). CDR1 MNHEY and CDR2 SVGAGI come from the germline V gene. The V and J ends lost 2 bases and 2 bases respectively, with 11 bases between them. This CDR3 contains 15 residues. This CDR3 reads CASSYGGATTDTQYF. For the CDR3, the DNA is TGTGCCAGCAGTTACGGCGGGGCAACCACAGATACGCAGTATTTT.

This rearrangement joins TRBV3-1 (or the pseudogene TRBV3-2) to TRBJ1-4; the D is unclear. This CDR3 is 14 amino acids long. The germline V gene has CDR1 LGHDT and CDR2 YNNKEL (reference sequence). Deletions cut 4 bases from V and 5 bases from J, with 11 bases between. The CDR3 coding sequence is TGTGCCAGCAGCCTCGGGGTAAGGAATGAAAAACTGTTTTTT. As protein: CASSLGVRNEKLFF.

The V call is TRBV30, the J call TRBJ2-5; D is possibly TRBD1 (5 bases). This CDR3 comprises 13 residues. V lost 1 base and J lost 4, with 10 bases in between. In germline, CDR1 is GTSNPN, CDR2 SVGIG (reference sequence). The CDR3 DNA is TGTGCCTGGAGTGGGGGCAGCCGAGAGACCCAGTACTTC. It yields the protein CAWSGGSRETQYF. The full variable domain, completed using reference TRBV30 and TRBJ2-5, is SQTIHQWPATLVQPVGSPLSLECTVEGTSNPNLYWYRQAAGRGLQLLFYSVGIGQISSEVPQNLSASRPQDRQFILSSKKLLLSDSGFYLCAWSGGSRETQYFGPGTRLLVL.

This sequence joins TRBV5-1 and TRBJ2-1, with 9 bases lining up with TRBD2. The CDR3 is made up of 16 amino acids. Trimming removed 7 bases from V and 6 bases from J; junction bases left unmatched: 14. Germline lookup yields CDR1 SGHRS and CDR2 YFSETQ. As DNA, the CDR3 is TGCGCCAGCGGATTCTTATTAGCGGGAGTGGGCAATGAGCAGTTCTTC. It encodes CASGFLLAGVGNEQFF. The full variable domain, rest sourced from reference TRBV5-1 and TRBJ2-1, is KAGVTQTPRYLIKTRGQQVTLSCSPISGHRSVSWYQQTPGQGLQFLFEYFSETQRNKGNFPGRFSGRQFSNSRSEMNVSTLELGDSALYLCASGFLLAGVGNEQFFGPGTRLTVL.

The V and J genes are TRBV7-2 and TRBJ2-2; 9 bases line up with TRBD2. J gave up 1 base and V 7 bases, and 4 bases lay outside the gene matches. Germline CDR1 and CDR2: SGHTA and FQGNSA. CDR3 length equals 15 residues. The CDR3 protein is CASKKTSGNTGELFF. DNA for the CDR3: TGTGCCAGCAAAAAGACTAGCGGGAACACCGGGGAGCTGTTTTTT.

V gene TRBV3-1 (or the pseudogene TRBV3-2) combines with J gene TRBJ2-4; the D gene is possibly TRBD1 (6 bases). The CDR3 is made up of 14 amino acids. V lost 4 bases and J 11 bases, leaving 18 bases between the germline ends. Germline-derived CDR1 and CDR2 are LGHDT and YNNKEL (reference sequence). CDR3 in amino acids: CASSRSGGEGVQYF. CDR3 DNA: TGTGCCAGCAGCCGGTCGGGCGGAGAGGGGGTTCAGTACTTC.

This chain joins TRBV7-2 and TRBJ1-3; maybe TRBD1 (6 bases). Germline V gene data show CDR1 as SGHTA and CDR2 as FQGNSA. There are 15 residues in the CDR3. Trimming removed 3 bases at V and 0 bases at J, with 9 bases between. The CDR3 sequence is CASSFGQNSGNTIYF. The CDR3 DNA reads TGTGCCAGCAGCTTTGGACAGAACTCTGGAAACACCATATATTTT.